This T cell receptor beta chain derives from a study of T cells after posttransplantation cyclophosphamide (dated by TCRdb to 2016 to 2017). Background on the whole study: The study tracked T cell repertoire reconstitution by TRB sequencing after myeloablative bone marrow transplantation using posttransplantation cyclophosphamide as GVHD prophylaxis. Antigen receptor sequencing covered samples from a few dozen PTCy-treated patients and around 16 of their related bone marrow donors. Blood from all 35 or so PTCy patients with 1-year posttransplant specimens was subjected to TRB sequencing. In 3 patients, TRB sequencing was also performed on up to roughly 3 more blood samples taken 2 to 5.2 years after transplant, and in a handful of patients, pretransplant blood was also TRB-sequenced. Because TRA and TRB clonality correlated tightly in about ten samples, the subsequent TCR analyses were limited to TRB only. Public TRB sequences were checked against a database of over 3,000 sequences associated with responses to pathogens, tumor antigens, self-antigens and alloantigens.

TRB sequencing was run on genomic DNA with either the immunoSEQ assay at survey resolution or the hsTCRB kit. In the source study's methods: Initial read processing used immunoSEQ software, and repertoire analyses used the LymphoSeq R package. Clonality was computed as 1 minus normalized Shannon entropy; Gini coefficient was also calculated for each TRB dataset. Phenotypes of unsorted samples were inferred by mapping TRB sequences from sorted subsets of the recipient or donor onto unsorted samples of the same recipient. TCRdb holds this immuneACCESS table with in-frame rearrangements only. Some clones are missing; in checked studies, unresolved V genes explain under half, and the rest has no known cause. V, J and clone size reflect that table, while D and trimming were determined from the DNA. The sample yields more than 10,000 clones; 70% to 90% were counted once. The top ten clones comprise 5.4% of the sample.

The sample's treatment or condition label, in plain terms: high-dose cyclophosphamide on days +3 and +4 as single-agent GVHD prophylaxis. For conditioning, the PTCy patients got busulfan and fludarabine, then a related or unrelated marrow graft, followed by cyclophosphamide on days +3 and +4. PTCy-treated patients came from a prospective multi-institutional clinical trial. Mononuclear cells from peripheral blood and bone marrow were separated by Ficoll-Hypaque density centrifugation and then cryopreserved. Points on this clone: Its target antigen remains unknown. Base qualities were left out, and no much larger clone turns up one base away.

CDR3 length: 13 amino acids, cysteine to phenylalanine. The only DNA kept is the CDR3, 39 bases in frame from the first base. CDR1 is given as LNHDA and CDR2 as SQIVND, both from the germline V gene (reference sequence). Trimming removed 4 bases from V and 5 bases from J, leaving 11 bases between the germline ends. The study at large found these results: Across the approximately 45 patients, TRB clonality was highly associated with recipient CMV seropositivity and CMV reactivation, and diversity with PTCy was similar to that in the CNI/methotrexate controls. Donor-recipient similarity was low at 1-2 months but increased during the first year, and donor CD8+ memory clones often dominated later blood repertoires. The TRB repertoires of T cells infiltrating skin or the GI tract showed only limited overlap with the TRB repertoires found in blood.

The V and J genes are TRBV19 and TRBJ2-5; 7 matching bases give a weak D call of TRBD2. This TCR was recovered from a female patient between 50 and 60 years old who received an allogeneic stem cell transplant from a related donor, was CMV-positive, and had no GVHD. After a transplant, some T cells may be of graft donor origin. Material: PBMCs, obtained after allogeneic stem cell transplant with posttransplant cyclophosphamide. The CDR3 sequence is CASSTGGLETQYF. In nucleotide form, the sequence is TGTGCCAGTAGTACCGGGGGGCTTGAGACCCAGTACTTC.